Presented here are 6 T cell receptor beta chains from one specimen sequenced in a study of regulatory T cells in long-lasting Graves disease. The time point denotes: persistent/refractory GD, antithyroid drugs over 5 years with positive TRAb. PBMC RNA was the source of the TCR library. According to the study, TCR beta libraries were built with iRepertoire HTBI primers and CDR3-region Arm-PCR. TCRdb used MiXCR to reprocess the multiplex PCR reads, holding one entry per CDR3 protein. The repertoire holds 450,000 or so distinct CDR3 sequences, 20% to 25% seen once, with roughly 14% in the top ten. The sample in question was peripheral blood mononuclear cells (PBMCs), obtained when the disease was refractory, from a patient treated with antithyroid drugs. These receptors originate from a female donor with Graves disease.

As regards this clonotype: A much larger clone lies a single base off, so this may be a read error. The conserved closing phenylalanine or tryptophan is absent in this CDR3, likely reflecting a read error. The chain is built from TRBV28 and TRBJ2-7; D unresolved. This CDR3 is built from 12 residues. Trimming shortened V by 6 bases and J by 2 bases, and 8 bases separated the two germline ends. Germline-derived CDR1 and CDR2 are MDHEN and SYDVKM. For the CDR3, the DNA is TGTGCCAGCAGCCGACTCACCTACGAGCAGTACCTC. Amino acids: CASSRLTYEQYL.

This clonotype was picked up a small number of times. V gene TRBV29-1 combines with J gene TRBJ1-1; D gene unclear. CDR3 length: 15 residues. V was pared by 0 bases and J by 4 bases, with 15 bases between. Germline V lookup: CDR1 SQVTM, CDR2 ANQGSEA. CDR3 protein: CSVEDRAGGGTEAFF. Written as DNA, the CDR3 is TGCAGCGTTGAAGATCGCGCAGGCGGAGGCACTGAAGCTTTCTTT.

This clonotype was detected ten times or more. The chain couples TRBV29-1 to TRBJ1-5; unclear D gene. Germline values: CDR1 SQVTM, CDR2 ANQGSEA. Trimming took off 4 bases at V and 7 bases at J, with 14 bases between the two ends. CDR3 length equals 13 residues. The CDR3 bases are TGCAGCGTTGTAGCAGGTCTAGGGCAGCCCCAGCATTTT. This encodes CSVVAGLGQPQHF.

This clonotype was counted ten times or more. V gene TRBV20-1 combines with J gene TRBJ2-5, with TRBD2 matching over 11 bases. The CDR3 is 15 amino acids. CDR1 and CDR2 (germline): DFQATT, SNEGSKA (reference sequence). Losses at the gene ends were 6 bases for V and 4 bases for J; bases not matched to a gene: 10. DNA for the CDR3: TGCAGTGCCTTAGGACTAGCGGGTCGTGGAGAGACCCAGTACTTC. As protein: CSALGLAGRGETQYF.

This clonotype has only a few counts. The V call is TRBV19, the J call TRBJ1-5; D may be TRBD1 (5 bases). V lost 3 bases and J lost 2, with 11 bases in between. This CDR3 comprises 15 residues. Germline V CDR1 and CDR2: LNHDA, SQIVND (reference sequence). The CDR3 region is CASSMDRGGNQPQHF. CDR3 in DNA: TGTGCCAGTAGTATGGATAGGGGAGGCAATCAGCCCCAGCATTTT.

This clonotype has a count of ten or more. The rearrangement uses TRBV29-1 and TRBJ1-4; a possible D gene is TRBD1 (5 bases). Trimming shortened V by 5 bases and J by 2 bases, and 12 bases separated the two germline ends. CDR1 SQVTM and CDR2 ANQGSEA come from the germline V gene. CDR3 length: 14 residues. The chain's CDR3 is CSVSDGGTNEKLFF. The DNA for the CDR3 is TGCAGCGTTTCGGACGGGGGTACTAATGAAAAACTGTTTTTT.